This T cell receptor beta chain was obtained from a study of T cell responses to AZD1222 COVID-19 vaccine. Notes on the study in general: Females made up more of the donors, who were largely white British, and clonal diversity may have come out too low. Only 6 or 7 AZD1222 recipients tested seropositive at baseline. Unmutated variant regions reportedly attract nearly half of all spike-specific TCRs.

The data were produced by immunoSEQ multiplex PCR, yet TCRdb's version contains in-frame clones alone and is incomplete. Here the sample spans tens of thousands of clones, 87% being singletons. To note about this clone: Its antigen remains unidentified.

This clonotype was sampled from an adult who received the AZD1222 COVID-19 vaccine. The source material was peripheral blood, sampled 28 days after the second AZD1222 dose.

The CDR3 bases are TGTGCCAGCAAGGACAGGGGGCTACGAAACACTGAAGCTTTCTTT. Protein product: CASKDRGLRNTEAFF. V and J are TRBV7-2 and TRBJ1-1; 11 bases agree with TRBD1. CDR3 length: 15 residues. V dropped 7 bases and J dropped 2; count of bases not matched to a gene: 6. CDR1 SGHTA and CDR2 FQGNSA come from the germline V gene.